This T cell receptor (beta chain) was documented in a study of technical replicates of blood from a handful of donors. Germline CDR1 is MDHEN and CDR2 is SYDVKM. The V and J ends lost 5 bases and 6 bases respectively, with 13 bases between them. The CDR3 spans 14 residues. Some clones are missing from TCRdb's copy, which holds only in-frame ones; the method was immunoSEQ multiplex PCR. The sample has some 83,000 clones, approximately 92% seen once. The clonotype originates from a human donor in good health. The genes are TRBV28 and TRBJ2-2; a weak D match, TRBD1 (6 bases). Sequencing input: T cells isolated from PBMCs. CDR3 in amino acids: CASSRGQFPGELFF. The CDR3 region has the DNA TGTGCCAGCAGTCGCGGACAGTTCCCCGGGGAGCTGTTTTTT. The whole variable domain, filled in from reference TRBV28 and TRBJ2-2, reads DVKVTQSSRYLVKRTGEKVFLECVQDMDHENMFWYRQDPGLGLRLIYFSYDVKMKEKGDIPEGYSVSREKKERFSLILESASTNQTSMYLCASSRGQFPGELFFGEGSRLTVL.